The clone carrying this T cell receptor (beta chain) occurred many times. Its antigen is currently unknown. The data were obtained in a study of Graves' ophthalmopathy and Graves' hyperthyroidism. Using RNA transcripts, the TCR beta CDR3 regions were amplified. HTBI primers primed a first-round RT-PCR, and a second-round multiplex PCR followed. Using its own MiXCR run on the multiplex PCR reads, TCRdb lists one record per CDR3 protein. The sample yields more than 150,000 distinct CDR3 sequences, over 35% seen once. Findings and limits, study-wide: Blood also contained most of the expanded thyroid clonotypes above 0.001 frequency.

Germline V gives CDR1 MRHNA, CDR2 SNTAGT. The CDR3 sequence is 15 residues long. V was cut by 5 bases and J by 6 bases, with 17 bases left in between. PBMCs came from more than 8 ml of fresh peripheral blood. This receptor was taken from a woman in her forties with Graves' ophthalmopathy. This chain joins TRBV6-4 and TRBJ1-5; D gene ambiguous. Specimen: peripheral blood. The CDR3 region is CASSNQLRSAQPQHF. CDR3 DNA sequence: TGTGCCAGCAGTAACCAACTTAGATCGGCTCAGCCCCAGCATTTT.